A selection of T cell receptor beta chains follows, all from one sample in a study of T cells in Graves' hyperthyroidism and ophthalmopathy. MiXCR was run by TCRdb on the multiplex PCR reads, yielding one entry per CDR3 protein. The sample records around 690,000 distinct CDR3 sequences, approximately 15% being singletons. Material: blood. Source of these receptors: a man aged 45-65 years with Graves' hyperthyroidism. Each CDR3 is given with its conserved first and last residue. A D gene is named only where the DNA matches it firmly. The size entry is marked missing in some rows and otherwise reads once, few, many or a size class.

TRBJ2-3	many	.	TRBV27	TGTGCCAGCAGTTTATCGTGGGGGGGGCCGGGTGTCACAGATACGCAGTATTTT	CASSLSWGGPGVTDTQYF
TRBJ1-1	many	.	TRBV12-3/TRBV12-4	TGTGCCATCCGGGCCTTCCGTCGGGGCACTGAAGCTTTCTTT	CAIRAFRRGTEAFF
TRBJ1-1	.	.	TRBV7-9	TGTGCCAGCAGCTCTGGACGGATGAGGTACACTGAAGCTTTCTTT	CASSSGRMRYTEAFF
TRBJ2-7	.	.	TRBV6-5	TGTGCCAGCAGTTACTCTTTGAGGGAGCAGTACTTC	CASSYSLREQYF
TRBJ2-3	many	.	TRBV27	TGTGCCAGCAGTTTATCTGCATCACACCTAGGCACAGATACGCAGTATTTT	CASSLSASHLGTDTQYF
TRBJ1-1	many	.	TRBV18	TGTGCCAGCTCACCACTGCGTACTACGAACACTGAAGCTTTCTTT	CASSPLRTTNTEAFF
TRBJ2-3	.	.	TRBV11-1	TGTGCCAGCAGCTTGGGGGCGGTTACTAGCACAGATACGCAGTATTTT	CASSLGAVTSTDTQYF
TRBJ2-4	.	.	TRBV11-1	TGTGCCAGCAGCCTCACAGGGAGGAGGGAGGACATTCAGTACTTC	CASSLTGRREDIQYF
TRBJ2-7	.	TRBD2	TRBV20-1	TGCAGTGCTACCGGACTAGCGGACGCCTACGAGCAGTACTTC	CSATGLADAYEQYF
TRBJ1-1	many	.	TRBV12-3/TRBV12-4	TGTGCCAGCAGTTTATCCCTCGCAGCCATGAACACTGAAGCTTTCTTT	CASSLSLAAMNTEAFF
TRBJ1-2	.	.	TRBV9	TGTGCCAGCAGCCCGTGGGAGGGGGACTATGGCTACACCTTC	CASSPWEGDYGYTF
TRBJ2-7	.	.	TRBV5-6	TGTGCCAGCAGCTTGAGTATCTCAGGGAAGTCCCACGAGCAGTACTTC	CASSLSISGKSHEQYF
TRBJ2-5	.	.	TRBV6-5	TGTGCCAGCAGTTACTCGAGGTCAAAAGAGACCCAGTACTTC	CASSYSRSKETQYF
TRBJ2-3	many	TRBD2	TRBV18	TGTGCCAGCTCACCCCCCGGACTAGCGGGGACAGATACGCAGTATTTT	CASSPPGLAGTDTQYF
TRBJ1-5	.	.	TRBV7-9	TGTGCCAGCAGCTTAGAAGGGGGATATAGCAATCAGCCCCAGCATTTT	CASSLEGGYSNQPQHF
TRBJ1-1	.	TRBD1	TRBV20-1	TGCAGTGCTATGAGCGGGACAGGGAGGCTGAACACTGAAGCTTTCTTT	CSAMSGTGRLNTEAFF
TRBJ1-2	many	TRBD1	TRBV12-3/TRBV12-4	TGTGCCAGCAGTTTAAGGACAGGGGTTAACTATGGCTACACCTTC	CASSLRTGVNYGYTF